The 17 T cell receptor beta chains reported below all come from one sample, sequenced in a study of blood T cell repertoires in COVID-19. Generated by immunoSEQ multiplex PCR, the TCRdb table keeps only in-frame clones and is missing some. The profile covers roughly 180,000 clones, with approximately 81% appearing a single time and 5% to 6% taken by the ten largest. Sequenced input: peripheral blood. These receptors were collected from a woman aged 50 to 60 with COVID-19, enrolled during active disease.

The chain has TRBV28 and TRBJ1-3, with 9 nucleotides matching TRBD1. J lost 7 bases, V lost 3 bases, and 7 bases had no gene match. This CDR3 has 15 residues. The germline CDR1 and CDR2 sequences are MDHEN and SYDVKM. The CDR3 DNA reads as TGTGCCAGCAGTTTGTTCGGACAGGGGATCAACACCATATATTTT. Translation gives CASSLFGQGINTIYF.

V and J are TRBV7-2 and TRBJ2-5, with 11 positions matching TRBD2. Trimming cost V 0 bases and J 4 bases; bases outside gene matches: 1. Germline CDR1 reads SGHTA; CDR2 reads FQGNSA. The CDR3 extends over 15 amino acids. DNA for the CDR3: TGTGCCAGCAGCTTAGCACTAGCGGGGGTAGAGACCCAGTACTTC. Translating it yields CASSLALAGVETQYF.

The count of this clone is one. The chain uses TRBV28 and TRBJ2-5; 7 positions match TRBD1. The CDR3 length is 14 residues. The J segment lost 4 bases and the V segment lost 5 bases, leaving 7 bases of the junction unmatched. Germline CDR1 MDHEN, CDR2 SYDVKM. CDR3 DNA sequence: TGTGCCAGCAGTACCGACAGGGCCCGAGAGACCCAGTACTTC. Encoded protein: CASSTDRARETQYF.

The J gene is TRBJ2-6, the V gene TRBV27, with TRBD1 as a possible D gene (6 bases). Trimming removed 7 bases at V and 1 base at J, with 17 bases between. The CDR3 totals 17 residues. Germline loops: CDR1 MNHEY, CDR2 SMNVEV (reference sequence). CDR3 in DNA: TGTGCCAGCACCTTTAGAGGACAGCCTTCTGGGGCCAACGTCCTGACTTTC. This codes for CASTFRGQPSGANVLTF.

The V and J genes are TRBV7-3 and TRBJ2-3; D might be TRBD1 (5 bases). The CDR3 covers 13 residues. CDR1 and CDR2 from the germline V gene are SGHTA and FQGTGA. With 5 bases removed from V and 5 bases from J, the gap between germline ends came to 11 bases. The CDR3: CASSVDQGDTQYF. CDR3 nucleotides: TGTGCCAGCAGCGTAGACCAGGGAGATACGCAGTATTTT. The full variable domain, completed using reference TRBV7-3 and TRBJ2-3, is GAGVSQTPSNKVTEKGKYVELRCDPISGHTALYWYRQSLGQGPEFLIYFQGTGAADDSGLPNDRFFAVRPEGSVSTLKIQRTERGDSAVYLCASSVDQGDTQYFGPGTRLTVL.

The chain links TRBV6-5 to TRBJ2-4; D possibly corresponds to TRBD1 (6 bases). Germline V gene sequence: CDR1 MNHEY, CDR2 SVGAGI. This CDR3 contains 15 residues. V lost 5 bases to trimming and J lost 6 bases, with 17 bases between them. The DNA for the CDR3 is TGTGCCAGCAGTACCGGACAGCCGGGGCGAAACATTCAGTACTTC. This translates into CASSTGQPGRNIQYF.

CDR3 nucleotide sequence: TGTGCCACGGCTAAAGACTTAGGGGGCCATCAGCCCCAGCATTTT. This codes for CATAKDLGGHQPQHF. V gene TRBV6-5 combines with J gene TRBJ1-5; TRBD1 aligns across 7 bases. The CDR3 consists of 15 residues. Germline lookup yields CDR1 MNHEY and CDR2 SVGAGI. With 10 bases clipped from V and 5 bases from J, the junction kept 14 bases outside the gene matches.

The CDR3 coding sequence is TGTGCCAGCAGCTTAGGTGGCGGAATGACCGGGGAGCTGTTTTTT. Translation gives CASSLGGGMTGELFF. The rearrangement links TRBV7-6 to TRBJ2-2, with D hard to call. CDR1 is SGHVS, CDR2 FNYEAQ, per germline. V was cut by 1 base and J by 5 bases, with 11 bases left in between. The CDR3 extends over 15 amino acids.

The chain has TRBV5-1 and TRBJ1-6; 8 positions match TRBD1. The CDR3 totals 16 residues. From germline, CDR1 is SGHRS and CDR2 YFSETQ. Germline trimming cut 0 bases from V and 7 bases from J; bases unmatched to any gene: 6. The CDR3: CASSLGGQARNSPLHF. The CDR3 nucleotides read TGCGCCAGCAGCTTGGGGGGACAGGCGCGGAATTCACCCCTCCACTTT.

This sequence joins TRBV7-8 and TRBJ2-1; D is unresolved. Trimming removed 1 base at V and 9 bases at J, with 10 bases between. CDR3 size: 13 residues. From germline, CDR1 is SGHVS and CDR2 FQNEAQ. CDR3 DNA: TGTGCCAGCAGCTTAGTGAGGATGGCTGAGCAGTTCTTC. This translates into CASSLVRMAEQFF.

This clone was picked up a small number of times. V is TRBV10-3 and J is TRBJ1-6, with D possibly TRBD1 on 6 matching bases. The V gene lost 3 bases and the J gene lost 7 bases, with 16 bases spanning the gap. The CDR3 loop spans 16 amino acids. Per the germline V gene, CDR1 is ENHRY and CDR2 is SYGVKD. The CDR3 DNA sequence: TGTGCCATCAGTGATCAGGGGCGCGGTTCAAATTCACCCCTCCACTTT. Amino acids: CAISDQGRGSNSPLHF.

The chain employs TRBV6-1 and TRBJ1-3; the D gene is possibly TRBD1 (5 bases). V was pared by 5 bases and J by 4 bases, with 9 bases between. CDR1 is MNHNS, CDR2 SASEGT, per germline. The CDR3 spans 13 residues. CDR3 residues: CASSTSGGNTIYF. In DNA, the CDR3 is TGTGCCAGCAGTACATCAGGGGGAAACACCATATATTTT.

This clone has only one observation. The chain combines TRBV7-2 with TRBJ2-4, with D perhaps TRBD2 (6 bases). CDR1 is SGHTA, CDR2 FQGNSA, per germline. The CDR3 sequence is 17 residues long. V was cut by 5 bases and J by 7 bases, with 24 bases left in between. The CDR3 sequence: CASSPRVGDGGRNIQYF. Here the CDR3 DNA reads TGTGCCAGCAGCCCGCGGGTCGGGGACGGGGGTAGGAACATTCAGTACTTC.

The chain links TRBV6-2 or TRBV6-3 to TRBJ2-7, with 7 bases identical to TRBD1. After removal of 5 bases from V and 2 bases from J, the junction contained 3 bases not matched to a gene. The germline gives CDR1 MNHEY, CDR2 SVGEGT. The CDR3 spans 13 residues. The CDR3 spells CASSVTGAYEQYF. Here the CDR3 DNA reads TGTGCCAGCAGTGTCACAGGGGCCTACGAGCAGTACTTC.

The V call is TRBV30, the J call TRBJ2-3, with D unresolved. Looked up from germline, CDR1 is GTSNPN and CDR2 is SVGIG (reference sequence). The V end lost 0 bases, the J end lost 4 bases, and 5 bases lay between the germline ends. The CDR3 spans 12 residues. The CDR3 spells CAWSVPADTQYF. The DNA of the CDR3 is TGTGCCTGGAGTGTACCGGCAGATACGCAGTATTTT.

V and J are TRBV11-3 and TRBJ2-7; 9 bases fit TRBD2. The CDR3 is 17 amino acids. Germline trimming cut 5 bases from V and 1 base from J; bases unmatched to any gene: 12. Germline V lookup: CDR1 SGHNT, CDR2 YENEEA. The chain's CDR3 is CASSPFRSSGVSYEQYF. CDR3 coding DNA: TGTGCCAGCAGCCCATTTCGTTCTAGCGGGGTTTCCTACGAGCAGTACTTC.

This clone was recorded only once. The gene calls are TRBV12-3 or TRBV12-4 and TRBJ2-5; D is possibly TRBD2 (6 bases). The ends were cut back, 10 bases at V and 4 bases at J, with 16 bases in the middle. The CDR3 has 13 amino acids. The CDR3 sequence: CAISNGGLETQYF. CDR3 nucleotides: TGTGCCATCTCAAATGGGGGGTTAGAGACCCAGTACTTC.